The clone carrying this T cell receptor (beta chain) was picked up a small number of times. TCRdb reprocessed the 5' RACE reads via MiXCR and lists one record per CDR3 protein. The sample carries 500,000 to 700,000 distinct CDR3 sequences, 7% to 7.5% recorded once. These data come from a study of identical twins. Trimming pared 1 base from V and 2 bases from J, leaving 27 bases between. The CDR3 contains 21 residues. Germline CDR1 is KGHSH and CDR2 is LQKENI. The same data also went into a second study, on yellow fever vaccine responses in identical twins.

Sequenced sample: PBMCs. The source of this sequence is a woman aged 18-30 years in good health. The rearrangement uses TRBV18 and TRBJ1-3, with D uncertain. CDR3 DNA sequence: TGTGCCAGCTCACCACTGGAGACAATCCTGAAGGCAAAACGCCCTGGAAACACCATATATTTT. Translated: CASSPLETILKAKRPGNTIYF.